A selection of T cell receptor beta chains follows, all from one sample in a study of regulatory T cells in long-lasting Graves disease. TCRdb recomputed calls from the multiplex PCR reads with MiXCR, one row per CDR3 protein. The repertoire holds 380,000 or so distinct CDR3 sequences, with about 17% as singletons. These records were also assigned to another study, of T cells in Graves' hyperthyroidism and ophthalmopathy.

The starting material was peripheral blood mononuclear cells (PBMCs), obtained at new diagnosis, from a patient treated with antithyroid drugs. The receptors originated from a woman between 18 and 29 years old with Graves disease. Each CDR3 is given with its conserved first and last residue. D genes are given only for firm matches. Rows give clone size only sometimes, using once, few, many, or a class for an expanded clone.

TGTGCCAGCAGTGAATCGGAGGGCTCCTACAATGAGCAGTTCTTC,CASSESEGSYNEQFF,.,TRBV6-1,many,TRBJ2-1,15
TGTGCCAGCAACTACCTCCCGGGGTGGCGGACTGCAACTAATGAAAAACTGTTTTTT,CASNYLPGWRTATNEKLFF,.,TRBV6-1,many,TRBJ1-4,19
TGTGCCAGCGGCCAAGGGGGCCGGAGCTATGGCTACACCTTC,CASGQGGRSYGYTF,TRBD1,TRBV5-5,many,TRBJ1-2,14
TGTGCCAGCAGCAAGGGTAATTCACCCCTCCACTTT,CASSKGNSPLHF,.,TRBV27,few,TRBJ1-6,12
TGTGCCAGTATCGTGACAGGGGGCCGCACCGGGGAGCTGTTTTTT,CASIVTGGRTGELFF,TRBD1,TRBV19,.,TRBJ2-2,15
TGTGCCAGCGTCGACAGTGGGTCCTACGAGCAGTACTTC,CASVDSGSYEQYF,.,TRBV28,many,TRBJ2-7,13
TGTGCCAGCAGTGAAGCGGCCACTCGAGGGCGGGAGACCCAGTACTTC,CASSEAATRGRETQYF,.,TRBV6-2/TRBV6-3,.,TRBJ2-5,16
TGTGCCAGCAGCTTCGGGACTAGCAATGAGCAGTTCTTC,CASSFGTSNEQFF,TRBD2,TRBV11-1,many,TRBJ2-1,13
TGCAGTGCTAGAGTTAGGCTAGCGGGACGGAATGAGCAGTTCTTC,CSARVRLAGRNEQFF,TRBD2,TRBV20-1,.,TRBJ2-1,15
TGTGCCAGCAGCTTGGAAACTAGCGGTAGCACAGATACGCAGTATTTT,CASSLETSGSTDTQYF,TRBD2,TRBV5-1,.,TRBJ2-3,16
TGTGCCAGCAGCTACGGACTCCTGAAGGCCTACGAGCAGTACTTC,CASSYGLLKAYEQYF,.,TRBV6-2/TRBV6-3,many,TRBJ2-7,15
TGTGCCAGCAGTGAAGAGGACAGGGGGAGGGTACAGTACTTC,CASSEEDRGRVQYF,TRBD1,TRBV2,many,TRBJ2-7,14
TGTGCCAGCAGTGAAAAAGGGACCGGGTCCTATGGCTACACCTTC,CASSEKGTGSYGYTF,.,TRBV6-4,.,TRBJ1-2,15
TGTGCCAGCAGCGTAGATGGGCGGCTGAGCGCTTTCTTT,CASSVDGRLSAFF,.,TRBV9,many,TRBJ1-1,13
TGCGCCAGCAGCCCCAGGGGTTGGACTGAAGCTTTCTTT,CASSPRGWTEAFF,.,TRBV10-1,few,TRBJ1-1,13
TGTGCCAGCACCCTAGCGGGGTTAAGTGAGCAGTTCTTC,CASTLAGLSEQFF,TRBD2,TRBV28,many,TRBJ2-1,13
TGTGCCAGCAGCCGTCTCCAGGGTATTGAGACCCAGTACTTC,CASSRLQGIETQYF,.,TRBV5-4,once,TRBJ2-5,14
TGTGCCAGCAGTGTAACAGGGTACCCTATGAACACTGAAGCTTTCTTT,CASSVTGYPMNTEAFF,.,TRBV28,many,TRBJ1-1,16
TGTGCCAGCAGCCAAGTACAGAAGTTTACGGAGCAGTACTTC,CASSQVQKFTEQYF,.,TRBV14,many,TRBJ2-7,14
TGTGCCAGCAGCTTAGATCCGGCCTTGAACTATGGCTACACCTTC,CASSLDPALNYGYTF,.,TRBV7-2,.,TRBJ1-2,15
TGTGCCACCAGTGATACGGGTGCGGACCTTTACGAGCAGTACTTC,CATSDTGADLYEQYF,.,TRBV24-1,few,TRBJ2-7,15
TGCGCCAGCAGCCAGGTTAGCGGGGGGGCCAACAATGAGCAGTTCTTC,CASSQVSGGANNEQFF,TRBD2,TRBV4-1,few,TRBJ2-1,16
TGTGCCAGCAGCTTCGGGGGACTAGGGAACGAGCAGTACTTC,CASSFGGLGNEQYF,TRBD2,TRBV5-5,many,TRBJ2-7,14
TGTGCTAGTGGTCCCGTGACAGGGGGCCACAACCCGGGCGGCTACACCTTC,CASGPVTGGHNPGGYTF,TRBD1,TRBV12-5,.,TRBJ1-2,17
TGTGCCAGCAGCTTAGCGAGGCAGGGCGGCAATCAGCCCCAGCATTTT,CASSLARQGGNQPQHF,.,TRBV7-8,many,TRBJ1-5,16
TGTGCCAGCAGTTTAGGCGCAGTCAACTATGGCTACACCTTC,CASSLGAVNYGYTF,.,TRBV12-3/TRBV12-4,many,TRBJ1-2,14
TGTGCCAGCAGCCTTTCCGGGACTAGCGATATGAATGAGCAGTTCTTC,CASSLSGTSDMNEQFF,TRBD2,TRBV3-1,.,TRBJ2-1,16
TGTGCCTGCCTCGGGACCGTTAACCACTATGGCTACACCTTC,CACLGTVNHYGYTF,.,TRBV30,many,TRBJ1-2,14
TGTGCCAGCAGTTTGGTACTTGGGACAGGGGGCGGAAACACCATATATTTT,CASSLVLGTGGGNTIYF,TRBD1,TRBV28,many,TRBJ1-3,17
TGCGCCAGCAGCCCGGACGGACAGGGCAATCAGCCCCAGCATTTT,CASSPDGQGNQPQHF,TRBD1,TRBV5-1,many,TRBJ1-5,15
TGTGCCAGCAGCCCCTGGTCTCGAACTGCCGGCACAGATACGCAGTATTTT,CASSPWSRTAGTDTQYF,.,TRBV11-2,many,TRBJ2-3,17
TGCGCCAGCAGCCCCACACCGATGGGGGACAGGGCTCACGAGCAGTACTTC,CASSPTPMGDRAHEQYF,TRBD1,TRBV5-1,many,TRBJ2-7,17
TGTGCCAGCAGCCACACAGGGGGCTCTTCACCCCTCCACTTT,CASSHTGGSSPLHF,TRBD1,TRBV3-1,many,TRBJ1-6,14
TGTGCCAGCAGTGAACCCGGGACAGGGGCGGATGAGCAGTTCTTC,CASSEPGTGADEQFF,TRBD1,TRBV6-1,few,TRBJ2-1,15
TGCGCCAGCAGGGACCCTACGGGACTAGCGGGCCCCTACAATGAGCAGTTCTTC,CASRDPTGLAGPYNEQFF,TRBD2,TRBV10-2,.,TRBJ2-1,18
TGTGCCAGCTCCCCGGGACAGGGGTTTGCAGATACGCAGTATTTT,CASSPGQGFADTQYF,TRBD1,TRBV18,many,TRBJ2-3,15
TGTGCCAGCAGTCTTCCGGGACAGGGGGACTACAATGAGCAGTTCTTC,CASSLPGQGDYNEQFF,TRBD1,TRBV6-2/TRBV6-3,many,TRBJ2-1,16
TGTGCCAGTAGTCCCGGAGGTGGGCGGCGGACAGATACGCAGTATTTT,CASSPGGGRRTDTQYF,.,TRBV19,.,TRBJ2-3,16
TGCAGTGCTAGAGATGGCAGGAACCTTGCGGATACGCAGTATTTT,CSARDGRNLADTQYF,.,TRBV20-1,many,TRBJ2-3,15
TGTGCCAGCAGCTTATGGCCGGGAGATAGCAATCAGCCCCAGCATTTT,CASSLWPGDSNQPQHF,.,TRBV7-9,few,TRBJ1-5,16
TGTGCCATCAGTGAGCCGGGACAGGGCGCGACTGAAGCTTTCTTT,CAISEPGQGATEAFF,TRBD1,TRBV10-3,.,TRBJ1-1,15
TGTGCCAGCAGCTTAGGGCGGGGGGTTGGGAATGAGCAGTTCTTC,CASSLGRGVGNEQFF,TRBD2,TRBV7-3,.,TRBJ2-1,15
TGTGCCAGCAGCCCGGGACAGTCACTCTTCGGCTACACCTTC,CASSPGQSLFGYTF,TRBD1,TRBV12-3/TRBV12-4,many,TRBJ1-2,14
TGTGCCAGCACCGGGGCCGGGACAGATGGTTACGAGCAGTACTTC,CASTGAGTDGYEQYF,TRBD1,TRBV6-2/TRBV6-3,few,TRBJ2-7,15